Only one count was recorded for the clone carrying this T cell receptor beta chain. Its antigen is unknown. The germline gives CDR1 SGHTA, CDR2 FQGTGA. V trimming: 5 bases; J trimming: 7 bases; junction bases outside the gene matches: 7. This CDR3 has 13 residues. The record originates from a study of shared clonotypes between healthy human individuals. Notes on the study in general: A handful of donors shared approximately 5% of their naive CD4 clonotypes.

The protocol was immunoSEQ multiplex PCR, while the TCRdb copy is restricted to in-frame clones and leaves out a portion. The data contain around 1,900,000 clones, roughly 93% of them singletons. Positively selected for CCR7, the CD45RO-negative cells used as naive CD8 cells excluded terminally differentiated effector memory CD45RA+ cells. This TCR was recovered from a young man in good health. Some clones in this sample may be carry-over from other donors' samples. The rearrangement links TRBV7-3 to TRBJ2-7; TRBD2 matches at 8 bases. The specimen was naive CD8+ T cells from PBMCs. The CDR3: CASSPRGGREQYF. CDR3 DNA sequence: TGTGCCAGCAGCCCCCGGGGGGGGCGGGAGCAGTACTTC.